Below, 14 T cell receptor beta chains from the same sample are listed, as sequenced in a study of T-cell reconstitution after alpha-beta-depleted transplantation in children. A TCRbeta library incorporating unique molecular identifiers was prepared. TCRdb passed the PCR reads through MiXCR, listing each CDR3 protein once. This sample has 250,000 to 300,000 distinct CDR3 sequences; 10% occur once, and the top ten carry over 6%. Sequencing was performed on PBMCs, taken before TCRalphabeta/CD19-depleted stem cell transplant. The receptors stem from a boy younger than two with acute myeloid leukemia, due to receive a stem cell transplant.

This clonotype was counted at least ten times. V is TRBV27 and J is TRBJ2-7; maybe TRBD2 (6 bases). Germline lookup yields CDR1 MNHEY and CDR2 SMNVEV (reference sequence). The CDR3 consists of 12 residues. V lost 3 bases, J lost 6 bases, and 9 bases lay in between. CDR3 sequence (DNA): TGTGCCAGCAGTTTCGGCGGGGCCGAGCAGTACTTC. It is translated as CASSFGGAEQYF.

This clonotype was detected a few times. CDR3 residues: CASSWDVNTEAFF. In nucleotides, the CDR3 is TGTGCCAGCAGTTGGGACGTGAACACTGAAGCTTTCTTT. The V gene is TRBV6-5, the J gene TRBJ1-1, with D possibly TRBD1 on 5 matching bases. Germline V gives CDR1 MNHEY, CDR2 SVGAGI. This CDR3 is 13 amino acids long. V lost 4 bases and J lost 0, with 6 bases in between.

This clonotype has a count of ten or more. The chain has TRBV7-9 and TRBJ1-2; 7 bases map to TRBD1. V shed 5 bases, J shed 3 bases, and the junction held 6 bases outside the gene matches. CDR1 SEHNR and CDR2 FQNEAQ come from the germline V gene (reference sequence). CDR3 length: 14 amino acids. The CDR3 spells CASSPTGAHYGYTF. In nucleotides, the CDR3 is TGTGCCAGCAGCCCAACAGGGGCACACTATGGCTACACCTTC.

This clonotype was recorded many times. As DNA, the CDR3 is TGTGCCAGCAGTTTGGAAGAAATACTAGCCAAAAACATTCAGTACTTC. It translates to CASSLEEILAKNIQYF. This chain connects TRBV28 to TRBJ2-4; D ambiguous. The CDR3 sequence is 16 residues long. V lost 3 bases, J lost 0 bases, and 12 bases lay in between. Germline V gene lookup returns CDR1 MDHEN and CDR2 SYDVKM.

This clonotype was picked up many times. The chain has TRBV4-2 and TRBJ2-7, with TRBD1 matching over 8 bases. This CDR3 is 15 amino acids long. The V gene's germline CDR1 is LGHNA and CDR2 YNFKEQ. Trimming at V came to 2 bases and at J to 2 bases, leaving 5 bases not matched to a gene. The CDR3 DNA reads as TGTGCCAGCAGCCAACAACCGGGACAGGCCTACGAGCAGTACTTC. Translating gives CASSQQPGQAYEQYF.

This clonotype showed up many times. The chain joins TRBV4-2 to TRBJ2-7, with TRBD1 identical over 8 bases. CDR1 is LGHNA, CDR2 YNFKEQ, per germline. V was clipped by 4 bases and J by 6 bases; unmatched bases: 5. The CDR3 has 13 amino acids. CDR3 DNA sequence: TGTGCCAGCAGCCCGTGGACAGGGATCGAGCAGTACTTC. Protein: CASSPWTGIEQYF.

Many counts were recorded for this clonotype. The V gene is TRBV11-2, the J gene TRBJ2-7; D not resolved. The length of the CDR3 is 14 residues. CDR1 and CDR2 from the germline V gene are SGHAT and FQNNGV. V lost 0 bases and J lost 2, with 8 bases in between. The CDR3 bases are TGTGCCAGCAGCTTAGAATCAGGCCCCTACGAGCAGTACTTC. It specifies CASSLESGPYEQYF. The whole variable domain, filled in from reference TRBV11-2 and TRBJ2-7, reads EAGVAQSPRYKIIEKRQSVAFWCNPISGHATLYWYQQILGQGPKLLIQFQNNGVVDDSQLPKDRFSAERLKGVDSTLKIQPAKLEDSAVYLCASSLESGPYEQYFGPGTRLTVT.

This clonotype was seen ten or more times. One end of the junction does not line up with germline, which may come from a read error. The chain couples TRBV11-3 to TRBJ2-7; D perhaps matches TRBD2 (6 bases). The CDR3 is 16 residues long. In germline, CDR1 is SGHNT, CDR2 YENEEA. The CDR3 is CASSPRVSGGLYQQYF. The CDR3 DNA reads as TGTGCCAGCAGCCCGCGCGTTAGCGGAGGACTCTACCAGCAGTACTTC.

This clonotype was seen ten or more times. This chain uses TRBV20-1 with TRBJ2-5, with 10 bases fitting TRBD1. Losses at the gene ends were 6 bases for V and 3 bases for J; bases not matched to a gene: 4. There are 13 residues in the CDR3. Germline V gene data show CDR1 as DFQATT and CDR2 as SNEGSKA (reference sequence). CDR3 nucleotides: TGCAGTGCAAGACAGGGGGCAAAAGAGACCCAGTACTTC. As protein: CSARQGAKETQYF.

This clonotype has a count of ten or more. CDR3 sequence: CASTGGAADTQYF. CDR3 DNA: TGTGCCAGCACGGGCGGGGCGGCAGATACGCAGTATTTT. The rearrangement links TRBV2 to TRBJ2-3, with D perhaps TRBD2 (6 bases). The germline CDR1 and CDR2 sequences are SNHLY and FYNNEI. This CDR3 contains 13 residues. V was trimmed by 7 bases and J by 4 bases, leaving 12 bases between them.

This clonotype was seen at least ten times. The chain links TRBV4-3 to TRBJ2-7, with D possibly being TRBD1 (6 bases). This CDR3 is built from 14 residues. V was trimmed by 2 bases and J by 4 bases, leaving 12 bases between them. Germline lookup yields CDR1 LGHNA and CDR2 YSLEER. CDR3 region: CASSQLGARYEQYF. Written as DNA, the CDR3 is TGCGCCAGCAGCCAACTGGGGGCGCGGTACGAGCAGTACTTC.

There are many counts of this clonotype. The CDR3: CASSLSSSGNNEQFF. The CDR3 DNA reads TGTGCCAGCAGCTTATCTTCCAGCGGGAACAATGAGCAGTTCTTC. The chain has TRBV11-3 and TRBJ2-1; 7 nucleotides agree with TRBD2. The germline CDR1 and CDR2 sequences are SGHNT and YENEEA. The CDR3 totals 15 residues. The V segment lost 2 bases and the J segment 5 bases; nucleotides outside the gene matches: 6.

The V and J genes are TRBV4-2 and TRBJ2-4, with D tentatively TRBD1 or TRBD2 (5 bases each). Germline values: CDR1 LGHNA, CDR2 YNFKEQ. This CDR3 is 16 amino acids long. Trimming shortened V by 3 bases and J by 0 bases, and 12 bases separated the two germline ends. The CDR3 DNA sequence: TGTGCCAGCAGCCAGGTACTGGGGACAGCCAAAAACATTCAGTACTTC. Amino acid sequence: CASSQVLGTAKNIQYF.

This clonotype was observed a few times. The chain combines TRBV12-5 with TRBJ1-2, with D possibly TRBD1 on 5 matching bases. The V end lost 5 bases, the J end lost 4 bases, and 17 bases lay between the germline ends. This CDR3 has 15 residues. Germline lookup yields CDR1 LGHNT and CDR2 FRNRAP. CDR3 DNA sequence: TGTGCTAGTGGTGGCGGGACGGGACTGCTCTATGGCTACACCTTC. Amino acid sequence: CASGGGTGLLYGYTF. The variable domain in full, with the rest retrieved from reference TRBV12-5 and TRBJ1-2, is DARVTQTPRHKVTEMGQEVTMRCQPILGHNTVFWYRQTMMQGLELLAYFRNRAPLDDSGMPKDRFSAEMPDATLATLKIQPSEPRDSAVYFCASGGGTGLLYGYTFGSGTRLTVV.